This TCR beta chain was sequenced for a study of radiotherapy plus CTLA-4 blockade in lung cancer. Background on the study: Disease control was achieved by 31% of patients, and objective responses by about 19%.

A note on this clone: Its antigen is not known.

The CDR3 sequence is 14 residues long. Trimming took off 4 bases at V and 0 bases at J, with 7 bases between the two ends. Germline V lookup: CDR1 SGHRS, CDR2 YFSETQ. Sequenced by immunoSEQ multiplex PCR; TCRdb stores in-frame clones only, minus some. The sample has about 85,000 clones, approximately 86% seen once; the top ten hold about 2%. Study-level results: Early shifts in blood T cell clones, with interferon-beta, reportedly predicted response best.

CTLA-4 blockade using ipilimumab, together with focal radiation, was received by patients with chemo-refractory metastatic non-small-cell lung cancer. This chain joins TRBV5-1 and TRBJ2-2; D is unclear. Material: peripheral blood, obtained from a patient treated with radiotherapy plus ipilimumab. This clonotype was sampled from a human donor with non-small cell lung cancer who had a partial response to radiotherapy plus ipilimumab. In DNA, the CDR3 is TGCGCCAGCAGCGACAAGGCGAACACCGGGGAGCTGTTTTTT. This gives the protein CASSDKANTGELFF.